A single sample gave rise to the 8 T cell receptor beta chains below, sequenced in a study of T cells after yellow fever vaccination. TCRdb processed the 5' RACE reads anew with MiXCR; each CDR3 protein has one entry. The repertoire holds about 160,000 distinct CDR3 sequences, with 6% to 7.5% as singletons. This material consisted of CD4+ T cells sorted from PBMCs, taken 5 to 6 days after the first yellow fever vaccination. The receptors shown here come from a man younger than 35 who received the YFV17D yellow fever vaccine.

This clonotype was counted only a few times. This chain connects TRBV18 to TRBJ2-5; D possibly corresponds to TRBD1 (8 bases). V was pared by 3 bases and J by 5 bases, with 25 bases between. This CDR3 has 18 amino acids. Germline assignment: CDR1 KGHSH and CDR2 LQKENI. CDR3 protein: CASSPNDPGQAGGETQYF. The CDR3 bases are TGTGCCAGCTCACCGAATGACCCGGGACAGGCCGGGGGGGAGACCCAGTACTTC.

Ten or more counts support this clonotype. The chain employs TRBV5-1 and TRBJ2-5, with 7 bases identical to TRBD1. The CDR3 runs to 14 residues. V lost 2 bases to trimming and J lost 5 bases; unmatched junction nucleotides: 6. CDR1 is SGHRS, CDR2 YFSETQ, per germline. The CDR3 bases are TGCGCCAGCAGCTTAGGGACAGTGGAGGAGACCCAGTACTTC. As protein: CASSLGTVEETQYF.

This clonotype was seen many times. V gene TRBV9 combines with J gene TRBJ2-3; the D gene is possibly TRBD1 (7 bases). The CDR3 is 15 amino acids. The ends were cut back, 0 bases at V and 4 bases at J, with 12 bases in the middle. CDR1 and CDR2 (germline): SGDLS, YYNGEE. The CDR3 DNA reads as TGTGCCAGCAGCGTAGCAACAGGGGAGGCAGATACGCAGTATTTT. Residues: CASSVATGEADTQYF.

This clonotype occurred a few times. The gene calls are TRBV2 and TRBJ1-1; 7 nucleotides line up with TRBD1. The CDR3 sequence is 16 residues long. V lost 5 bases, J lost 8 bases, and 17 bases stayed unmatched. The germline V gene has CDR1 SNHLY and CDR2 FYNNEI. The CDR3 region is CASSYITGAARMEAFF. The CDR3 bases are TGTGCCAGCAGTTACATCACAGGGGCCGCAAGGATGGAAGCTTTCTTT.

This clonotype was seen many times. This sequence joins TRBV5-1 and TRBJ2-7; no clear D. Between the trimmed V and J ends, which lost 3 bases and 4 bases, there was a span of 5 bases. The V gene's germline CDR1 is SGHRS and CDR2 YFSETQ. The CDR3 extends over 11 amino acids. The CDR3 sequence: CASSWMYEQYF. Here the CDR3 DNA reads TGCGCCAGCAGCTGGATGTACGAGCAGTACTTC.

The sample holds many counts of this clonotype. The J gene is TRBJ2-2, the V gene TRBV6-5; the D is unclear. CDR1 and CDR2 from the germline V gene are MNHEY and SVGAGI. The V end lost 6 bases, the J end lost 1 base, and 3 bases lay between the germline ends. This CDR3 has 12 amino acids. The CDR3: CASRVNTGELFF. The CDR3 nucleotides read TGTGCCAGCAGGGTGAACACCGGGGAGCTGTTTTTT.

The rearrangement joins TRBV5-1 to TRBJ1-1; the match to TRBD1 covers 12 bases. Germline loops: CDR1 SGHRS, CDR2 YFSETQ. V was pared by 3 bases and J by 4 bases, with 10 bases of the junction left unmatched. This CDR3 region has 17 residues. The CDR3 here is CASSSLGQGASGTEAFF. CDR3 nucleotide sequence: TGCGCCAGCAGCTCCCTGGGACAGGGGGCGTCTGGCACTGAAGCTTTCTTT.

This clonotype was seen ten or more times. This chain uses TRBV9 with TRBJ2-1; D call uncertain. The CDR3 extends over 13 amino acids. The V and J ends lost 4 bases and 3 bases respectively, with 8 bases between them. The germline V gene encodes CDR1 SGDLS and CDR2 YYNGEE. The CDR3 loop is CASSRAYYNEQFF. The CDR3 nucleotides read TGTGCCAGCAGCAGAGCCTACTACAATGAGCAGTTCTTC.